A single sample gave rise to the 21 T cell receptor beta chains below, sequenced in a study of T cells in Graves' hyperthyroidism and ophthalmopathy. Authors of the study amplified TCR beta CDR3 regions from RNA transcripts. HTBI primers drove first-round RT-PCR of the TCR CDR3. TCRdb re-analysed the multiplex PCR reads in MiXCR, keeping a single row per CDR3 protein. The sample lists 300,000 to 450,000 distinct CDR3 sequences; around 20% were seen once. Sequencing used blood. The receptors shown here come from a man between 18 and 35 years old with Graves' ophthalmopathy.

The gene calls are TRBV6-6 and TRBJ2-7; the match to TRBD1 covers 7 bases. The CDR3 length is 13 residues. V lost 6 bases and J lost 2; bases outside the gene matches: 4. Germline CDR1 reads MNHNY; CDR2 reads SVGAGI (reference sequence). In nucleotides, the CDR3 is TGTGCCAGCAGGACAGGACAGGCCTACGAGCAGTACTTC. This sequence encodes CASRTGQAYEQYF.

This clonotype was picked up many times. CDR3 loop: CASSLARGGRRNTEAFF. The CDR3 DNA follows: TGTGCCAGCAGCTTAGCGCGGGGCGGGCGGAGGAACACTGAAGCTTTCTTT. The chain links TRBV7-2 to TRBJ1-1; possibly TRBD1 for D (5 bases). This CDR3 region has 17 residues. The germline V gene encodes CDR1 SGHTA and CDR2 FQGNSA. V lost 0 bases and J 1 base, leaving 15 bases between the germline ends.

This chain uses TRBV18 with TRBJ2-7, with D perhaps matching TRBD1 or TRBD2 (5 bases each). The germline CDR1 and CDR2 sequences are KGHSH and LQKENI. The CDR3 sequence is 15 residues long. The V end lost 3 bases, the J end lost 6 bases, and 18 bases lay between the germline ends. CDR3 in amino acids: CASSPSQTAVAEQYF. CDR3 in DNA: TGTGCCAGCTCACCGTCCCAGACAGCGGTGGCCGAGCAGTACTTC.

The sample holds many counts of this clonotype. The chain has TRBV12-3 or TRBV12-4 and TRBJ1-5; D is possibly TRBD1 (5 bases). V lost 6 bases, J lost 0 bases, and 12 bases lay in between. CDR3 size: 15 residues. CDR3 bases: TGTGCCAGCAGGGCCGGGACGGGTAGCAATCAGCCCCAGCATTTT. Its translation: CASRAGTGSNQPQHF.

This clonotype was seen only a few times. The chain recombines TRBV19 with TRBJ2-1; the match to TRBD1 covers 9 bases. V lost 3 bases and J lost 8; bases outside the gene matches: 5. The CDR3 spans 14 residues. CDR1 is LNHDA and CDR2 is SQIVND in the germline V gene (reference sequence). The CDR3 DNA sequence: TGTGCCAGTAGTATTGGGACAGGGTTGCATGAGCAGTTCTTC. Its protein product is CASSIGTGLHEQFF.

The chain links TRBV6-1 to TRBJ1-6; no firm D call. V dropped 6 bases and J dropped 7 bases, with 16 bases sitting between them. The germline CDR1 and CDR2 sequences are MNHNS and SASEGT. The CDR3 runs 15 residues. CDR3 region: CASRLWTVKNSPLHF. The CDR3 region has the DNA TGTGCCAGCAGACTCTGGACTGTTAAAAATTCACCCCTCCACTTT.

Only a few counts were recorded for this clonotype. The V and J genes are TRBV4-2 and TRBJ1-1; perhaps TRBD1 as D (6 bases). Germline V lookup: CDR1 LGHNA, CDR2 YNFKEQ. The CDR3 contains 16 residues. Trimming cost V 4 bases and J 3 bases, with 18 bases left between them. Written as DNA, the CDR3 is TGTGCCAGCAGCCCTAGGTTTGGAAGGGGGGACACTGAAGCTTTCTTT. It yields the protein CASSPRFGRGDTEAFF.

This clonotype was seen at least ten times. The chain recombines TRBV29-1 with TRBJ1-5; TRBD1 matches at 12 bases. This CDR3 contains 14 residues. Germline V CDR1 and CDR2: SQVTM, ANQGSEA. The V gene end was trimmed by 6 bases and the J gene end by 6 bases; junction bases not matched to a gene: 6. As DNA, the CDR3 is TGCAGCGTCGGGGACAGGGGGCAAGGTCAGCCCCAGCATTTT. Translated, it gives CSVGDRGQGQPQHF.

The chain carries TRBV20-1 and TRBJ1-5, with D perhaps TRBD1 (5 bases). This CDR3 region has 15 residues. CDR1 DFQATT and CDR2 SNEGSKA come from the germline V gene (reference sequence). With 1 base removed from V and 4 bases from J, the gap between germline ends came to 14 bases. In nucleotides, the CDR3 is TGCAGTGCTAGAGGACAGACCGTTGGGAATCAGCCCCAGCATTTT. The encoded protein is CSARGQTVGNQPQHF.

The chain has TRBV7-6 and TRBJ2-1; the D gene could be TRBD1 or TRBD2 (5 bases each). The CDR3 is made up of 15 amino acids. V was clipped by 5 bases and J by 6 bases, with 17 bases between them. Germline V gives CDR1 SGHVS, CDR2 FNYEAQ. The CDR3 here is CASSPWDALTNEQFF. The CDR3, as DNA: TGTGCCAGCAGCCCATGGGACGCCCTAACCAATGAGCAGTTCTTC.

In the case of this clonotype: This could be a read error, since a much larger clone is one nucleotide away. The chain is built from TRBV9 and TRBJ2-1, with unresolved D. Per germline, CDR1 SGDLS and CDR2 YYNGEE. This CDR3 is built from 15 residues. The CDR3 loop is CANSVETGAYNEQFF. Written as DNA, the CDR3 is TGTGCCAACAGCGTAGAAACGGGCGCTTACAATGAGCAGTTCTTC.

This clonotype was detected ten times or more. The chain employs TRBV7-8 and TRBJ1-1; D perhaps matches TRBD1 (6 bases). Germline CDR1 SGHVS, CDR2 FQNEAQ. CDR3 length: 13 amino acids. The germline V and J ends were trimmed by 3 bases and 8 bases, with 13 bases remaining between them. The CDR3 sequence is CASSLGQLREAFF. DNA for the CDR3: TGTGCCAGCAGCTTGGGACAACTCCGCGAAGCTTTCTTT. The full variable domain, rest sourced from reference TRBV7-8 and TRBJ1-1, is GAGVSQSPRYKVAKRGQDVALRCDPISGHVSLFWYQQALGQGPEFLTYFQNEAQLDKSGLPSDRFFAERPEGSVSTLKIQRTQQEDSAVYLCASSLGQLREAFFGQGTRLTVV.

The chain uses TRBV5-1 and TRBJ2-5, with D perhaps TRBD2 (5 bases). Germline CDR1 is SGHRS and CDR2 is YFSETQ. The CDR3 sequence is 15 residues long. With 0 bases removed from V and 0 bases from J, the gap between germline ends came to 9 bases. CDR3 DNA sequence: TGCGCCAGCAGCTTGGGGGAGAAGTACCAAGAGACCCAGTACTTC. This encodes CASSLGEKYQETQYF.

This clonotype has ten or more counts. The CDR3: CASSPRLIEAFF. The CDR3, as DNA: TGTGCCAGCAGCCCTAGACTGATTGAAGCTTTCTTT. V is TRBV7-2 and J is TRBJ1-1, with D hard to call. CDR1 and CDR2 (germline): SGHTA, FQGNSA. The CDR3 sequence is 12 residues long. Trimming pared 5 bases from V and 7 bases from J, leaving 11 bases between. Drawing the rest from reference TRBV7-2 and TRBJ1-1, the complete variable domain is GAGVSQSPSNKVTEKGKDVELRCDPISGHTALYWYRQSLGQGLEFLIYFQGNSAPDKSGLPSDRFSAERTGGSVSTLTIQRTQQEDSAVYLCASSPRLIEAFFGQGTRLTVV.

This clonotype was recorded at least ten times. This chain joins TRBV7-3 and TRBJ2-2, with D perhaps matching TRBD1 (6 bases). With 3 bases removed from V and 5 bases from J, the gap between germline ends came to 16 bases. Germline CDR1 reads SGHTA; CDR2 reads FQGTGA. The CDR3 extends over 16 amino acids. The DNA of the CDR3 is TGTGCCAGCAGCTTGCCGACAGGTTCGGGGACCGGGGAGCTGTTTTTT. Translation: CASSLPTGSGTGELFF.

The table lists this clonotype with many counts. The genes are TRBV6-2 or TRBV6-3 and TRBJ1-5; TRBD1 matches 12 bases. Looked up from germline, CDR1 is MNHEY and CDR2 is SVGEGT. The trim removed 6 bases at V and 6 bases at J, leaving 6 bases unmatched. The length of the CDR3 is 15 residues. The CDR3 loop is CASSSGTGGFQPQHF. The CDR3, as DNA: TGTGCCAGCAGCTCCGGGACAGGGGGCTTTCAGCCCCAGCATTTT.

In this sample, this clonotype turned up a few times. This chain uses TRBV29-1 with TRBJ1-1, with TRBD1 as a possible D gene (5 bases). The CDR3 extends over 15 amino acids. The ends were cut back, 6 bases at V and 10 bases at J, with 27 bases in the middle. The V gene's germline CDR1 is SQVTM and CDR2 ANQGSEA. The CDR3 nucleotides are TGCAGCGTGTTTACCGGGACGTGGGATTTGCTAGGAGCTTTCTTT. Amino acids: CSVFTGTWDLLGAFF.

This sequence joins TRBV6-2 or TRBV6-3 and TRBJ2-2, with 16 bases aligning to TRBD2. The germline gives CDR1 MNHEY, CDR2 SVGEGT. CDR3 length: 20 amino acids. Trimming at V came to 2 bases and at J to 3 bases, leaving 9 bases not matched to a gene. CDR3 in DNA: TGTGCCAGCAGTTACCCAGCGGGACTAGCGGGGGGGCTGTACACCGGGGAGCTGTTTTTT. This sequence encodes CASSYPAGLAGGLYTGELFF.

This clonotype was found many times. Germline and junction disagree at one end, which may indicate a read error. The CDR3 nucleotides are TGTGCCAGCAGGGAAGGGGGCTCTGGGGCCAACGTCCTGACTTTC. Its translation is CASREGGSGANVLTF. The rearrangement joins TRBV2 to TRBJ2-6; tentative D call: TRBD1 (6 bases). The CDR3 has 15 residues. Germline V CDR1 and CDR2: SNHLY, FYNNEI.

The chain couples TRBV10-3 to TRBJ2-5; 9 nucleotides match TRBD1. CDR3 length equals 14 residues. V shed 6 bases and J 1 base; nucleotides not matched to a gene: 3. Germline CDR1 is ENHRY and CDR2 is SYGVKD. CDR3 DNA: TGTGCCATCAGCATGGACAGGGGCCAAGAGACCCAGTACTTC. Amino acids: CAISMDRGQETQYF.

This clonotype was counted between two and nine times. The chain links TRBV7-9 to TRBJ2-7, with D tentatively TRBD2 (5 bases). CDR3 length: 15 residues. The V end lost 1 base, the J end lost 0 bases, and 10 bases lay between the germline ends. In germline, CDR1 is SEHNR, CDR2 FQNEAQ (reference sequence). The CDR3 region has the DNA TGTGCCAGCAGCTTAGGACCGGGGAGCTCCTACGAGCAGTACTTC. It is translated as CASSLGPGSSYEQYF. Supplemented by reference TRBV7-9 and TRBJ2-7, the full variable domain reads DTGVSQNPRHKITKRGQNVTFRCDPISEHNRLYWYRQTLGQGPEFLTYFQNEAQLEKSRLLSDRFSAERPKGSFSTLEIQRTEQGDSAMYLCASSLGPGSSYEQYFGPGTRLTVT.